The sequence of this T cell receptor beta chain was determined in a study of blood T cell repertoires in COVID-19 (dated by TCRdb to 2018 to 2021). Study-level background: Samples from collaborators originated in the United States, Italy and Spain and spanned both the acute and convalescent phases of COVID-19. The prospective study material was composed of cDNA or gDNA derived from T cells, B-cell-depleted T cells, or PBMCs. The dataset comprised deeply sampled blood TCRbeta repertoires from subjects exposed to, actively infected with, or recovered from COVID-19. The repertoires were made available in a free public database intended to serve as a resource for research on the immune response to SARS-CoV-2. The samples were drawn from two sources: the first 160 participants of the ongoing ImmuneRACE study, and 1,000 to 1,500 subjects contributed by 6 global collaborators. The sample metadata nearly always contained a de-identified subject ID, COVID-19 status, age in years and sex. Where HLA class I and class II types were available, the types were taken from metadata supplied by the sample provider, not from assay-based typing.

One collaborating source in Seattle enrolled patients during active infection and followed them longitudinally through the course of disease. Whole blood was collected in K2EDTA tubes by collaborating institutions according to the institutions' own protocols. For TCRbeta analysis, collaborator samples were shipped as frozen whole blood, as isolated PBMCs, or as DNA extracted from either sample type. Points the paper makes about the study in general: The quantity of clinical and demographic metadata differed by source and by participant and was supplied without curation.

Turning to this clone: Its recognized antigen is unknown. No base qualities exist here, and no much larger clone lies one base off it.

TCRbeta CDR3 regions were amplified from genomic DNA by means of the immunoSEQ Assay, a bias-controlled multiplex PCR. Regarding the original processing steps: Nucleated cell counts per sample were estimated from amplification of reference gene primers within the assay. To quantify the absolute abundance of each unique TCRbeta CDR3 rearrangement, sequence reads were collapsed and filtered. For each sample, productive Simpson clonality was calculated as the square root of Simpson's diversity index over productive rearrangements. In TCRdb, the immuneACCESS table is reduced to in-frame sequences with V and J assigned. These tables do not hold every clone; where another copy was compared, an unresolved V gene accounts for under half, and the others remain unexplained. That table furnishes V, J and clone size, whereas the DNA furnished D and trimming. The sample table holds roughly 410,000 clones, of which around nine tenths were seen once. 1.5% to 1.7% of the sample rests with the top ten.

V loses 0 bases of germline sequence and J loses 4 bases, and the interval between the two ends is 6 bases. The CDR3, from cysteine to phenylalanine, totals 13 residues. Of the read, only the CDR3 DNA is kept; its 39 bases are in frame from base 1. CDR1 and CDR2 are drawn from the germline V gene (reference sequence): LGHDT, YNNKEL. Here the chain combines TRBV3-1 (or the pseudogene TRBV3-2) and TRBJ1-2; there is no confident call for the D gene. This sequence originates from a woman in her thirties or forties with COVID-19, enrolled during active disease. Sequencing used peripheral blood. The CDR3 in this case is CASSQDPRYGYTF. The DNA sequence reads TGTGCCAGCAGCCAAGATCCGCGCTATGGCTACACCTTC.